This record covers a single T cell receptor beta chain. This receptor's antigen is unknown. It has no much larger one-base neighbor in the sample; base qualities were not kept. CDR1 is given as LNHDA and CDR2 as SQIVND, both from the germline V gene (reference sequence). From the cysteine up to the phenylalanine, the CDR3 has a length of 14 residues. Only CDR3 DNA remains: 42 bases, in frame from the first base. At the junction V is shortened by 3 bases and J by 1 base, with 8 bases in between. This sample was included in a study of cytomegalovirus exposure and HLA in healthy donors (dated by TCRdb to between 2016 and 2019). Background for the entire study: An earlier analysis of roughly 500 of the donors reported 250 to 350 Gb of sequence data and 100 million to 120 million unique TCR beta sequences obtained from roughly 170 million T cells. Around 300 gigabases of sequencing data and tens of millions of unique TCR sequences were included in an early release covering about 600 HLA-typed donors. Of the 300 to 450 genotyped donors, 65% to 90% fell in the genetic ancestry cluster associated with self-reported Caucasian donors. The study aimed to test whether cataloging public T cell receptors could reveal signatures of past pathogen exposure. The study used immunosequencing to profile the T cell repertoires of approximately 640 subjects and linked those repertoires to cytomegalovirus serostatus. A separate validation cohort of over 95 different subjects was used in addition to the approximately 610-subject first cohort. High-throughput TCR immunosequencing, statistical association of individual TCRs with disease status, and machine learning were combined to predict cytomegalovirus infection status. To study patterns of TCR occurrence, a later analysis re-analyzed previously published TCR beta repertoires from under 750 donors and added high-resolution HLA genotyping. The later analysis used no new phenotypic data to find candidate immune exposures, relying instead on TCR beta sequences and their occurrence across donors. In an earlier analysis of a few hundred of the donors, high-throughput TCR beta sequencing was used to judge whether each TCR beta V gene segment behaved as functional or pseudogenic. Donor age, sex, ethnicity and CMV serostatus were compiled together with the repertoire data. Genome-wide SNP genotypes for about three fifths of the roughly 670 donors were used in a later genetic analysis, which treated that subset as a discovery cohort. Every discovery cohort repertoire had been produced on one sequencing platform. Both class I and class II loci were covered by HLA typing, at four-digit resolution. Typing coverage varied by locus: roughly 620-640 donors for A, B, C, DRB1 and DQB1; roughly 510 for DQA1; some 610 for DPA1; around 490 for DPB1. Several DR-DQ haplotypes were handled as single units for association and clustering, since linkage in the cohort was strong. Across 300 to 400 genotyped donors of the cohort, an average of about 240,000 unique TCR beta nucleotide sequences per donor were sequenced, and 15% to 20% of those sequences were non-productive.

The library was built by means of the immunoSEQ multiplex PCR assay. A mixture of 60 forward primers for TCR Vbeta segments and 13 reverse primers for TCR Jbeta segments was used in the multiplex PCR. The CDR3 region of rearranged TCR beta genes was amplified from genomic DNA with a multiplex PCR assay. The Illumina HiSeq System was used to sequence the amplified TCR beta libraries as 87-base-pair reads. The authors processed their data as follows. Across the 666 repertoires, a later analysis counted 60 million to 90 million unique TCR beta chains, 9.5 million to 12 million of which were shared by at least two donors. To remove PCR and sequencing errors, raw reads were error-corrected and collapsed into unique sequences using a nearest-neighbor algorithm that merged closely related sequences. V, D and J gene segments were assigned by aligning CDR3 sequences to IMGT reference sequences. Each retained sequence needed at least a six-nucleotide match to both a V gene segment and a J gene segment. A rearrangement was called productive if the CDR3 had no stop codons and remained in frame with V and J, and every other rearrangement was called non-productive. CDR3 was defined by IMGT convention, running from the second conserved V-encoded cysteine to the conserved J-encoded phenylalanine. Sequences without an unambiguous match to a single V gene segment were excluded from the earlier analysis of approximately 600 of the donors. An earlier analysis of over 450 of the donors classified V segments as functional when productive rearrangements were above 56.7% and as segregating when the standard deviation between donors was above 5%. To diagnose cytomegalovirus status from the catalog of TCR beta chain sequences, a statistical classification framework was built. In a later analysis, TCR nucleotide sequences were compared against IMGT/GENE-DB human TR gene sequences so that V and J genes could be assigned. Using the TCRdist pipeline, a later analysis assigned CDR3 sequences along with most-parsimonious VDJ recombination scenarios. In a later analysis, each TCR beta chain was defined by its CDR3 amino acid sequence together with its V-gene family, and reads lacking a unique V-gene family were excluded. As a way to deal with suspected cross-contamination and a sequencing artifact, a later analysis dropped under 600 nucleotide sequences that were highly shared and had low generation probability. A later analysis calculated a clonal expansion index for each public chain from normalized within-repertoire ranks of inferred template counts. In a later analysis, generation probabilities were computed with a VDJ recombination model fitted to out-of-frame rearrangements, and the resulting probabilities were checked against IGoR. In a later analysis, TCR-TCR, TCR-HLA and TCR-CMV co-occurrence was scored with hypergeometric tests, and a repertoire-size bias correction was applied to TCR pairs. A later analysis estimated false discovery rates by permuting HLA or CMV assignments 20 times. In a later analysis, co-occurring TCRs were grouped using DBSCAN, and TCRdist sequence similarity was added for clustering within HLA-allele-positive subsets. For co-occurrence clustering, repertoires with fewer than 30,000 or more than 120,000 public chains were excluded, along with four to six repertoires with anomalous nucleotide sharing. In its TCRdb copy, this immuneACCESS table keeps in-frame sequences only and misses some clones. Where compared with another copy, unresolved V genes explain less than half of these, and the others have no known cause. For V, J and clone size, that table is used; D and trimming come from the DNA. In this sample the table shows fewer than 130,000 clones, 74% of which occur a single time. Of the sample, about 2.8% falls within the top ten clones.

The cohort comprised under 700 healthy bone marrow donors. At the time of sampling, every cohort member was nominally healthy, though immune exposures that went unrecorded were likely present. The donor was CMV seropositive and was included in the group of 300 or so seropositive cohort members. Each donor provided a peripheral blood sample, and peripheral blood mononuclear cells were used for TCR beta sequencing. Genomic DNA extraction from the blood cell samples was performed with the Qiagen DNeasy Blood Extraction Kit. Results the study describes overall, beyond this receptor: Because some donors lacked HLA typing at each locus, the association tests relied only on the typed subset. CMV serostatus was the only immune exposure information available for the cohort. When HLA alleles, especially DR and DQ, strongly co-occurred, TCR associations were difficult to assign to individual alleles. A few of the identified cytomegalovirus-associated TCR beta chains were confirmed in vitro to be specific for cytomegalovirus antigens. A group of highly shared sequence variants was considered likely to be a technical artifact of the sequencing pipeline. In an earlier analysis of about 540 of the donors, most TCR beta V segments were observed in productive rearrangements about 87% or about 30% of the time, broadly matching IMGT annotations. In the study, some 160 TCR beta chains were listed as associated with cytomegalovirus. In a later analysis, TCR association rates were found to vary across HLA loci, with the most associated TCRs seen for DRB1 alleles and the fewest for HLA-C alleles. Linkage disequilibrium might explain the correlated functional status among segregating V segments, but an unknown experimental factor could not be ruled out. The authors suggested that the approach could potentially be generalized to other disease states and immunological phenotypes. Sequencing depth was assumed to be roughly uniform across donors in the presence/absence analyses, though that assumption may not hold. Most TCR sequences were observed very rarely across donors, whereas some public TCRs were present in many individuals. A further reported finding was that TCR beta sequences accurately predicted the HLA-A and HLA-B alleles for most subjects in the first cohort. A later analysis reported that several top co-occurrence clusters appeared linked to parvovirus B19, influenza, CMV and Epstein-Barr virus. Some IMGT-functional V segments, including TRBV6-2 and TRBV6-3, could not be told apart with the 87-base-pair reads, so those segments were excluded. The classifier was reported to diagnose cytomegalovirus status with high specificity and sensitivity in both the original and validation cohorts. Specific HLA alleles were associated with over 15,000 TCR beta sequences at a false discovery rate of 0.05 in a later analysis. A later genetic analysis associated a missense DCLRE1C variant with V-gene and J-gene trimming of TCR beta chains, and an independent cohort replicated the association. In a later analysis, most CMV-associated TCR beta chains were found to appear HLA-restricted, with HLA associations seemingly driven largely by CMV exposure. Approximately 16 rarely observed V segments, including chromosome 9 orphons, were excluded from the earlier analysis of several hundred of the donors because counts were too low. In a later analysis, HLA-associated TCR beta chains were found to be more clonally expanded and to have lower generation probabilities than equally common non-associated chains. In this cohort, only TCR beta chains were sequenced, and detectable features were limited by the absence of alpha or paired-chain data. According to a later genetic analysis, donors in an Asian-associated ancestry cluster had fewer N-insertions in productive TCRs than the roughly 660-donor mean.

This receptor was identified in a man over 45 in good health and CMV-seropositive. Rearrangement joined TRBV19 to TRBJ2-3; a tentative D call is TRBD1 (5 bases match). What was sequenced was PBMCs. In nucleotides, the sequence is TGTGCCAGTAGTATCGGACACCGCACAGATACGCAGTATTTT. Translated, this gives CASSIGHRTDTQYF. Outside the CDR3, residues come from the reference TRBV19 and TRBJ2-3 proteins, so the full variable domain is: DGGITQSPKYLFRKEGQNVTLSCEQNLNHDAMYWYRQDPGQGLRLIYYSQIVNDFQKGDIAEGYSVSREKKESFPLTVTSAQKNPTAFYLCASSIGHRTDTQYFGPGTRLTVL.